This entry is about one T cell receptor (beta chain). The clone's antigen remains unknown. No base quality values were provided; no much bigger clone lies one nucleotide off. One collaborating source in Seattle enrolled patients during active infection and followed them longitudinally through the course of disease. Each collaborating institution followed its own protocols to collect whole blood in K2EDTA tubes. Collaborator samples were shipped for TCRbeta analysis as frozen whole blood, isolated PBMCs, or DNA extracted from either sample type. The immunoSEQ Assay, a bias-controlled multiplex PCR, was used to amplify TCRbeta CDR3 regions from genomic DNA. From the authors' description of their analysis: Nucleated cell counts per sample were estimated from amplification of reference gene primers within the assay. Sequence reads were collapsed and filtered to measure the absolute abundance of every unique TCRbeta CDR3 rearrangement. Productive Simpson clonality was computed per sample as the square root of Simpson's diversity index over productive rearrangements. Sourced from immuneACCESS, this table was stored by TCRdb with only in-frame sequences that have V and J called. A share of the clones is absent; for the studies checked, an unresolved V gene accounts for under half, and the remainder has no known explanation. V, J and clone size were drawn from that table, and D and trimming were deduced from the DNA. This sample gives hundreds of thousands of clones in total; 88% of them show up just once. Of the sample, about 7.3% falls within the top ten clones.

These data come from a study of blood T cell repertoires in COVID-19 (dated by TCRdb to about 2020). For context, the study as a whole: Samples covering the acute and convalescent phases of COVID-19 were provided by collaborators in the United States, Italy and Spain. Samples were obtained from the ongoing ImmuneRACE study (first 160 participants) and from about 1,300 subjects provided by 6 global collaborators. The prospective study material was composed of cDNA or gDNA derived from T cells, B-cell-depleted T cells, or PBMCs. The repertoires were released in a freely available public database meant as a resource for research on the immune response to SARS-CoV-2. Where available, HLA class I and class II types were obtained from metadata supplied by the sample provider rather than from assay-based typing. Nearly every sample came with metadata listing a de-identified subject ID, COVID-19 status, age in years and sex. The dataset comprised deeply sampled blood TCRbeta repertoires from subjects exposed to, actively infected with, or recovered from COVID-19.

Summary of the overall study and its limitations: The amount of clinical and demographic metadata varied by source and participant and was provided uncurated.

As encoded in the germline V gene, CDR1 is MDHEN while CDR2 is SYDVKM. From cysteine to phenylalanine, the CDR3 is 14 amino acids long. Just CDR3 DNA is preserved here, 42 bases in frame from base 1. V is pared back by 4 bases and J by 1 base, with 10 bases lying between the germline termini. The sequencing sample was made of peripheral blood. This clonotype was obtained from a woman aged 70-85 years with COVID-19, enrolled during active disease. The chain is assembled from TRBV28 and TRBJ1-1; no D gene is confidently identified. The nucleotide sequence reads TGTGCCAGCAGTTCCGGGGAGCGGAACACTGAAGCTTTCTTT. Its protein is CASSSGERNTEAFF.